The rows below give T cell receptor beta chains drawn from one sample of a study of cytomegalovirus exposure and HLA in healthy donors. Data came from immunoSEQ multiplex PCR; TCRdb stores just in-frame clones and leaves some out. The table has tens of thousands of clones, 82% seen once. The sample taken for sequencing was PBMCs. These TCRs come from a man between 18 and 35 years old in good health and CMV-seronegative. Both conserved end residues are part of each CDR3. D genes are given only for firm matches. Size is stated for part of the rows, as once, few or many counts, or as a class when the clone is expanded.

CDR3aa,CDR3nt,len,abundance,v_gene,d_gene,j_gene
CASSRTELMNTEAFF,TGTGCCAGCAGTCGGACAGAACTCATGAACACTGAAGCTTTCTTT,15,NA,TRBV6-1,NA,TRBJ1-1
CASSLWYRGNTEAFF,TGTGCCAGCAGTTTATGGTACAGGGGGAACACTGAAGCTTTCTTT,15,NA,TRBV28,TRBD1,TRBJ1-1
CASSLSGIYQPQHF,TGTGCCAGCAGTTTATCTGGCATCTATCAGCCCCAGCATTTT,14,few,TRBV28,NA,TRBJ1-5
CASNLGGGRFRTEAFF,TGTGCCAGCAACCTTGGTGGGGGCCGGTTTAGGACTGAAGCTTTCTTT,16,NA,TRBV28,NA,TRBJ1-1
CASSPGTSGTDTQYF,TGTGCCAGCTCACCAGGGACTAGCGGCACAGATACGCAGTATTTT,15,NA,TRBV18,TRBD2,TRBJ2-3
CASSLTPGANTEAFF,TGTGCCAGCAGCTTGACTCCTGGGGCGAACACTGAAGCTTTCTTT,15,NA,TRBV5-4,NA,TRBJ1-1
CASSPGQNYGYTF,TGTGCCAGTAGTCCGGGACAGAATTATGGCTACACCTTC,13,NA,TRBV19,TRBD1,TRBJ1-2
CASSVRASSGSNEQYF,TGTGCCAGCAGCGTACGGGCGTCTAGCGGGAGCAACGAGCAGTACTTC,16,NA,TRBV5-8,TRBD2,TRBJ2-7
CASTDGSSDEQFF,TGCGCCAGCACGGACGGGAGTTCAGATGAGCAGTTCTTC,13,NA,TRBV5-1,NA,TRBJ2-1
CAWMTSGGGGYTF,TGTGCCTGGATGACCTCGGGGGGCGGTGGCTACACCTTC,13,NA,TRBV30,NA,TRBJ1-2
CASSPFGAGGAYEQYF,TGTGCCAGCTCACCTTTCGGGGCAGGGGGCGCTTACGAGCAGTACTTC,16,NA,TRBV18,TRBD1,TRBJ2-7
CSATYPGELFF,TGCAGTGCTACCTATCCCGGGGAGCTGTTTTTT,11,NA,TRBV20-1,NA,TRBJ2-2
CASSPNRGLTGELFF,TGTGCCAGCTCACCCAACAGGGGGCTCACCGGGGAGCTGTTTTTT,15,NA,TRBV18,TRBD1,TRBJ2-2
CASSLEGLAISYEQYF,TGTGCCAGCAGCTTAGAAGGACTAGCAATCTCCTACGAGCAGTACTTC,16,NA,TRBV11-2,TRBD2,TRBJ2-7
CASSFRVLDYEQYF,TGTGCCAGCAGTTTCAGGGTTTTGGACTACGAGCAGTACTTC,14,NA,TRBV28,NA,TRBJ2-7
CARVRAPYGYTF,TGTGCCAGGGTCAGGGCCCCCTATGGCTACACCTTC,12,NA,TRBV21-1,NA,TRBJ1-2
CAWGDRDLIFF,TGTGCCTGGGGTGACAGGGACCTTATTTTCTTC,11,NA,TRBV30,TRBD1,TRBJ2-7
CASRDLAMRHNEQFF,TGTGCCAGCAGGGATCTAGCGATGAGGCACAATGAGCAGTTCTTC,15,few,TRBV6-5,NA,TRBJ2-1
CASSQSASQKREIIDTQYF,TGCGCCAGCAGTCAATCTGCCTCCCAAAAGCGGGAGATCATAGATACGCAGTATTTT,19,NA,TRBV23-1,TRBD2,TRBJ2-3
CASSPGNLYEQYF,TGTGCCAGCAGCCCAGGTAATCTTTACGAGCAGTACTTC,13,NA,TRBV28,NA,TRBJ2-7
CASSLRGQGTTNEQFF,TGTGCCAGCAGCTTAAGGGGACAGGGCACTACTAATGAGCAGTTCTTC,16,NA,TRBV7-2,TRBD1,TRBJ2-1
CASSPNGLGLAESTGELFF,TGTGCCAGCAGCCCGAACGGTCTGGGACTAGCGGAATCCACCGGGGAGCTGTTTTTT,19,NA,TRBV13,TRBD2,TRBJ2-2
CASSLTGGVYF,TGTGCCAGCAGCTTAACTGGCGGGGTTTACTTC,11,NA,TRBV7-9,NA,TRBJ2-5
CASSPTPDSITEQFF,TGTGCCAGCAGTCCCACCCCGGACAGTATCACTGAGCAGTTCTTC,15,NA,TRBV6-5,NA,TRBJ2-1
CASSLGPGTGIYGYTF,TGTGCCAGCAGCCTAGGCCCCGGGACAGGGATCTATGGCTACACCTTC,16,NA,TRBV7-2,TRBD1,TRBJ1-2
CASRTQGSNQPQHF,TGTGCCAGCAGGACACAGGGGAGCAATCAGCCCCAGCATTTT,14,NA,TRBV28,TRBD1,TRBJ1-5
CASSPLAGGPDTQYF,TGTGCCAGCAGCCCACTAGCGGGGGGACCAGATACGCAGTATTTT,15,NA,TRBV5-6,TRBD2,TRBJ2-3
CASSSQSLWSNYGYTF,TGTGCCAGCAGCTCCCAGTCCCTTTGGTCTAACTATGGCTACACCTTC,16,NA,TRBV7-9,NA,TRBJ1-2
CASSPFSGTGTDTQYF,TGCGCCAGCAGCCCCTTTAGCGGGACCGGCACAGATACGCAGTATTTT,16,NA,TRBV5-1,TRBD2,TRBJ2-3
CASSVTTGDTDTQYF,TGTGCCAGCAGCGTTACGACAGGGGACACAGATACGCAGTATTTT,15,NA,TRBV9,TRBD1,TRBJ2-3
CASSRLAGVGDTQYF,TGTGCCAGTAGTAGGCTAGCGGGGGTGGGAGATACGCAGTATTTT,15,NA,TRBV19,TRBD2,TRBJ2-3
CASSNTVYEQYF,TGCGCCAGCAGTAACACAGTCTACGAGCAGTACTTC,12,NA,TRBV5-1,NA,TRBJ2-7
CASSPGGTISYEQYF,TGTGCCAGCAGTCCAGGGGGCACCATCTCCTACGAGCAGTACTTC,15,NA,TRBV6-1,TRBD1,TRBJ2-7
CASSLLAEETQYF,TGTGCCAGCAGCTTACTAGCGGAAGAGACCCAGTACTTC,13,NA,TRBV7-2,TRBD2,TRBJ2-5
CASSHRQGASEAFF,TGTGCCAGTAGTCATCGACAGGGGGCATCTGAAGCTTTCTTT,14,NA,TRBV19,TRBD1,TRBJ1-1
CASSSYAPEERGGLGNEQFF,TGTGCCAGCAGTTCTTATGCCCCGGAGGAGCGGGGGGGCCTCGGCAATGAGCAGTTCTTC,20,NA,TRBV28,TRBD2,TRBJ2-1
CASSYFPRQETQYF,TGTGCCAGCAGTTATTTTCCTAGACAAGAGACCCAGTACTTC,14,NA,TRBV6-5,NA,TRBJ2-5
CAWSRDRGAEAFF,TGTGCCTGGAGTAGAGACAGGGGCGCTGAAGCTTTCTTT,13,NA,TRBV30,TRBD1,TRBJ1-1
CASSQGQSGYNEQFF,TGCGCCAGCAGCCAAGGCCAGTCGGGGTACAATGAGCAGTTCTTC,15,once,TRBV4-3,NA,TRBJ2-1
CASSPPGETQYF,TGCGCCAGCAGCCCCCCGGGAGAGACCCAGTACTTC,12,NA,TRBV5-1,NA,TRBJ2-5
CASSTTSGVGQYF,TGTGCCAGTAGTACCACATCGGGTGTAGGGCAGTACTTC,13,NA,TRBV19,NA,TRBJ2-7
CAWSIDNFYNEQFF,TGTGCCTGGAGTATTGACAACTTCTACAATGAGCAGTTCTTC,14,NA,TRBV30,NA,TRBJ2-1
CASRLNREQGATYEQYF,TGTGCAAGTCGCTTAAATCGCGAACAGGGGGCGACCTACGAGCAGTACTTC,17,NA,TRBV12-2,NA,TRBJ2-7
CASSAQGPNTEAFF,TGTGCCAGCAGTGCACAGGGGCCGAACACTGAAGCTTTCTTT,14,few,TRBV6-1,TRBD1,TRBJ1-1
CASSLRRQGAFGELFF,TGTGCCAGCAGCTTGCGTCGGCAGGGGGCTTTCGGGGAGCTGTTTTTT,16,NA,TRBV5-8,TRBD1,TRBJ2-2
CASSFTVMNTEAFF,TGTGCCAGCTCTTTCACAGTGATGAACACTGAAGCTTTCTTT,14,NA,TRBV19,NA,TRBJ1-1
CASSLTSGGSDEQYF,TGTGCTAGCAGCTTAACTAGCGGGGGATCTGACGAGCAGTACTTC,15,once,TRBV7-7,TRBD2,TRBJ2-7
CASSLETGTNSPLHF,TGTGCCAGCAGCTTAGAAACAGGGACAAATTCACCCCTCCACTTT,15,NA,TRBV7-2,NA,TRBJ1-6
CASSLRTESNSPLHF,TGTGCCAGTAGTCTAAGGACAGAGTCGAATTCACCCCTCCACTTT,15,NA,TRBV19,NA,TRBJ1-6
CASRPGTGYNEQFF,TGCGCCAGCAGACCCGGGACAGGTTACAATGAGCAGTTCTTC,14,NA,TRBV10-2,TRBD1,TRBJ2-1
CASSLSIGKLNYGYTF,TGTGCCAGCAGTTTATCGATCGGGAAACTTAACTATGGCTACACCTTC,16,NA,TRBV27,NA,TRBJ1-2
CASSPLSTGRDTEAFF,TGTGCCAGCAGCCCACTATCGACAGGCAGGGACACTGAAGCTTTCTTT,16,NA,TRBV7-9,NA,TRBJ1-1
CASSLRDSGEQYF,TGTGCCAGCAGCTTGCGGGACAGTGGGGAGCAGTACTTC,13,NA,TRBV7-3,NA,TRBJ2-7
CSVVVPRITDTQYF,TGCAGCGTTGTTGTCCCGCGCATCACAGATACGCAGTATTTT,14,NA,TRBV29-1,NA,TRBJ2-3
CASSISWARVEPGTEAFF,TGTGCCAGCAGCATCTCATGGGCCAGGGTCGAACCGGGCACTGAAGCTTTCTTT,18,NA,TRBV7-9,NA,TRBJ1-1